This T cell receptor beta chain is from a study of beta chain features in type 1 diabetes. Overall study context: Cell yields, gender and age were similar in healthy donors and patients. Study outcomes and limitations: There was a moderate but significant shortening of TCRB CDR3s in all four CD4+ subsets of Type 1 diabetes patients. It was among patients, rather than healthy donors, that naive, central memory and Treg TCRB repertoires appeared more similar.

As regards this clone: Its target is unknown.

From germline, CDR1 is SGDLS and CDR2 YYNGEE. V dropped 6 bases and J dropped 1 base, with 13 bases sitting between them. The CDR3 length is 14 residues. Reverse transcribing all isolated RNA meant expressed TCRB transcripts were sequenced. Assay: immunoSEQ multiplex PCR; the TCRdb copy retains only in-frame clones and omits some. Of 250,000 or so clones in the sample, roughly 21% are singletons; the top ten hold more than 0.025%. This clonotype was obtained from a woman between 35 and 50 years old with type 1 diabetes. The V gene is TRBV9, the J gene TRBJ2-5; a weak D match, TRBD1 (6 bases). The sequenced sample consisted of naive CD4+ T cells from blood. CDR3 sequence reads: CASNQGTLQETQYF. The CDR3, as DNA: TGTGCCAGCAACCAGGGGACCCTCCAAGAGACCCAGTACTTC.